Below are 30 T cell receptor beta chains sequenced from a single sample in a study of T cell changes during pregnancy in multiple sclerosis (dated by TCRdb to about 2019). Library construction relied on the immunoSEQ multiplex PCR assay. The source is immuneACCESS, and TCRdb retained only in-frame sequences with V and J called. Part of the clones is not carried over; for the studies checked, unresolved V genes explain less than half of this, and the remainder is unexplained. The sample yields tens of thousands of clones; roughly 90% were counted once. The biggest ten clones account for roughly 0.4% of the sample. The starting material was CD4+ T cells from peripheral blood mononuclear cells, obtained after pregnancy. The source of these receptors is a female donor with multiple sclerosis, enrolled in a pregnancy study.

The V call is TRBV4-2, the J call TRBJ2-5; 11 bases agree with TRBD2. CDR1 LGHNA and CDR2 YNFKEQ come from the germline V gene. The V and J ends lost 0 bases and 1 base, in that order; junction bases with no gene match: 10. The CDR3 is 19 amino acids. The CDR3 DNA sequence: TGTGCCAGCAGCCAAGATAAACTAGCGGGAGAGGTCGGCCAAGAGACCCAGTACTTC. It is translated as CASSQDKLAGEVGQETQYF.

The chain links TRBV5-1 to TRBJ2-1; tentative D call: TRBD2 (10 bases). Germline CDR1 SGHRS, CDR2 YFSETQ. Trimming stripped 4 bases from V and 4 bases from J, with 30 bases between. This CDR3 is 20 amino acids long. The DNA of the CDR3 is TGCGCCAGCAGCCACAGGGGGCTGAGGTCTAGCGGGGGCGTTTACAATGAGCAGTTCTTC. Residues: CASSHRGLRSSGGVYNEQFF.

This chain links TRBV7-3 with TRBJ1-1; D not certain. Trimming left V 5 bases short and J 5 bases short, with 27 bases between. Germline CDR1 SGHTA, CDR2 FQGTGA. The CDR3 runs 18 residues. CDR3 sequence: CASSHDEAGGVKRTEAFF. Here the CDR3 DNA reads TGTGCCAGCAGCCACGATGAAGCGGGCGGTGTTAAGAGGACTGAAGCTTTCTTT.

V and J are TRBV4-1 and TRBJ2-1, with 11 bases fitting TRBD2. This CDR3 spans 13 amino acids. Germline CDR1 reads MGHRA; CDR2 reads YSYEKL. The ends lost 6 bases at V and 8 bases at J; junction bases unmatched: 3. Here the CDR3 reads CASRTSGSHEQFF. CDR3 DNA: TGCGCCAGCAGAACTAGCGGGAGTCATGAGCAGTTCTTC.

This chain uses TRBV5-1 with TRBJ2-5, with 12 bases lining up with TRBD2. Germline CDR1 and CDR2: SGHRS and YFSETQ. The CDR3 spans 18 residues. Trimming took 0 bases from V and 0 from J; bases not matched to a gene: 6. CDR3 sequence: CASSLEGLAGGYQETQYF. CDR3 bases: TGCGCCAGCAGCTTGGAAGGGCTAGCGGGAGGGTACCAAGAGACCCAGTACTTC.

CDR3: CASRSTGELFF. DNA for the CDR3: TGTGCCAGCAGGAGTACCGGGGAGCTGTTTTTT. This chain joins TRBV6-5 and TRBJ2-2; D gene unclear. The CDR3 covers 11 residues. Germline V gives CDR1 MNHEY, CDR2 SVGAGI. Between the trimmed V and J ends, which lost 6 bases and 5 bases, there was a span of 4 bases.

The J gene is TRBJ2-5, the V gene TRBV29-1, with TRBD2 matching 9 bases. The CDR3 totals 16 residues. V lost 4 bases to trimming and J lost 9 bases; unmatched junction nucleotides: 18. Germline CDR1 SQVTM, CDR2 ANQGSEA. CDR3 residues: CSVGIGGAGGPGAQYF. The DNA of the CDR3 is TGCAGCGTTGGTATAGGTGGGGCGGGAGGGCCGGGGGCCCAGTACTTC.

This chain links TRBV6-5 with TRBJ2-1, with 9 bases aligning to TRBD2. V shed 7 bases and J 9 bases; nucleotides not matched to a gene: 10. The CDR3 covers 14 residues. Germline loops: CDR1 MNHEY, CDR2 SVGAGI. The CDR3 loop reads CASKAGGRVGEQFF. CDR3 nucleotide sequence: TGTGCCAGCAAGGCTGGCGGGAGGGTGGGTGAGCAGTTCTTC.

This chain joins TRBV21-1 and TRBJ1-2. TRBV21-1 is a known pseudogene. The CDR3 length is 12 residues. The CDR3 protein is CASSRGFSGYTF. CDR3 sequence (DNA): TGTGCCAGCAGCAGAGGGTTTAGTGGCTACACCTTC.

The CDR3 DNA follows: TGTGCCAGCAGTTTAAAAACAGTGAACTATGGCTACACCTTC. Protein: CASSLKTVNYGYTF. The V gene is TRBV28, the J gene TRBJ1-2; D remains unclear. V gave up 2 bases and J gave up 2 bases, with 9 bases separating them. Germline-derived CDR1 and CDR2 are MDHEN and SYDVKM. CDR3 length: 14 residues.

The chain joins TRBV19 to TRBJ2-1; D is perhaps TRBD2 (6 bases). CDR1 is LNHDA, CDR2 SQIVND, per germline (reference sequence). The CDR3 contains 13 residues. Trimming stripped 5 bases from V and 9 bases from J, with 14 bases between. CDR3 sequence (DNA): TGTGCCAGTAGTTCGGTGCTCGGGGGTGAGCAGTTCTTC. Translated, it gives CASSSVLGGEQFF.

The genes are TRBV7-2 and TRBJ2-7; D may be TRBD2 (6 bases). This CDR3 contains 17 residues. V lost 2 bases and J 1 base, leaving 18 bases between the germline ends. Germline V CDR1 and CDR2: SGHTA, FQGNSA. CDR3 nucleotides: TGTGCCAGCAGCTTACGGCACCTCTCCAGCGGGTCCTACGAGCAGTACTTC. This encodes CASSLRHLSSGSYEQYF.

J is TRBJ1-2 and V is TRBV30, with 7 bases matching TRBD1. The CDR3 covers 14 residues. The germline gives CDR1 GTSNPN, CDR2 SVGIG (reference sequence). Trimming removed 5 bases from V and 2 bases from J; junction bases left unmatched: 8. The CDR3 protein is CAWLIEDRNYGYTF. The CDR3 nucleotides read TGTGCCTGGTTGATAGAGGACAGGAACTATGGCTACACCTTC.

The genes are TRBV9 and TRBJ2-3; 9 bases align to TRBD2. The CDR3 runs 18 residues. Germline V CDR1 and CDR2: SGDLS, YYNGEE. Germline trimming cut 1 base from V and 3 bases from J; bases unmatched to any gene: 12. The CDR3 coding sequence is TGTGCCAGCAGCGTAAGGGACAGTGGCGGGAGGGGGACAGATACGCAGTATTTT. Encoded protein: CASSVRDSGGRGTDTQYF.

This sequence joins TRBV19 and TRBJ2-5, with a weak D call TRBD1 (5 bases). The last part of the DNA fits TRBJ2-7 better; the J call may be wrong. The CDR3 has 13 residues. Looked up from germline, CDR1 is LNHDA and CDR2 is SQIVND (reference sequence). CDR3 DNA: TGTGCCAGTACCCCAACAGGTCTCTACGAGCAGTACTTC. It encodes CASTPTGLYEQYF.

The chain uses TRBV30 and TRBJ2-3; D perhaps matches TRBD2 (6 bases). There are 19 residues in the CDR3. The V and J ends lost 1 base and 5 bases respectively, with 28 bases between them. Germline V gene data show CDR1 as GTSNPN and CDR2 as SVGIG (reference sequence). In DNA form, the CDR3 reads TGTGCCTGGAGTGACGCGTTCAGGTTGAGGGCCTCCGGGAGAGATACGCAGTATTTT. Amino acids: CAWSDAFRLRASGRDTQYF.

The chain employs TRBV5-6 and TRBJ2-3; the match to TRBD1 covers 10 bases. With 4 bases clipped from V and 6 bases from J, the junction kept 11 bases outside the gene matches. In germline, CDR1 is SGHDT, CDR2 YYEEEE. The CDR3 covers 16 residues. The CDR3 DNA follows: TGTGCCAGCAGCCCGGCGACAGGGGGCGCGAGGGATACGCAGTATTTT. It yields the protein CASSPATGGARDTQYF. Full variable domain (missing parts from reference TRBV5-6 and TRBJ2-3): DAGVTQSPTHLIKTRGQQVTLRCSPKSGHDTVSWYQQALGQGPQFIFQYYEEEERQRGNFPDRFSGHQFPNYSSELNVNALLLGDSALYLCASSPATGGARDTQYFGPGTRLTVL.

J is TRBJ2-5 and V is TRBV28; possibly TRBD1 for D (5 bases). The CDR3 consists of 14 residues. Germline CDR1 is MDHEN and CDR2 is SYDVKM. V was shortened by 3 bases and J by 3 bases, with 11 bases between the two germline ends. This CDR3 reads CASSFSGLEETQYF. CDR3 nucleotides: TGTGCCAGCAGTTTTTCAGGGTTGGAAGAGACCCAGTACTTC.

The rearrangement uses TRBV27 and TRBJ1-5, with D possibly being TRBD1 (5 bases). The CDR3 is 15 amino acids. Germline V CDR1 and CDR2: MNHEY, SMNVEV (reference sequence). The ends were cut back, 3 bases at V and 4 bases at J, with 13 bases in the middle. CDR3 nucleotides: TGTGCCAGCAGTTTGGGAGGGGCCAGAAATCAGCCCCAGCATTTT. Its protein is CASSLGGARNQPQHF.

The chain combines TRBV7-6 with TRBJ1-2, with D possibly matching TRBD1 (5 bases). There are 15 residues in the CDR3. CDR1 is SGHVS and CDR2 is FNYEAQ in the germline V gene. Trimming pared 0 bases from V and 8 bases from J, leaving 16 bases between. CDR3: CASSLASGTEGGYTF. The CDR3 nucleotides read TGTGCCAGCAGCTTAGCATCCGGGACGGAGGGGGGCTACACCTTC. The full variable domain, with the rest looked up from reference TRBV7-6 and TRBJ1-2, is GAGVSQSPRYKVTKRGQDVALRCDPISGHVSLYWYRQALGQGPEFLTYFNYEAQQDKSGLPNDRFSAERPEGSISTLTIQRTEQRDSAMYRCASSLASGTEGGYTFGSGTRLTVV.

The chain links TRBV4-3 to TRBJ1-2, with D perhaps matching TRBD1 (5 bases). V dropped 0 bases and J dropped 4 bases, with 9 bases sitting between them. Germline CDR1 and CDR2: LGHNA and YSLEER. The CDR3 totals 14 residues. The CDR3 spells CASSQDRRVYGYTF. The CDR3, as DNA: TGCGCCAGCAGCCAAGACCGCAGGGTCTATGGCTACACCTTC.

V is TRBV7-2 and J is TRBJ2-5; the D is unclear. V was trimmed by 1 base and J by 2 bases, leaving 11 bases between them. The CDR3 is 15 amino acids. Germline V gives CDR1 SGHTA, CDR2 FQGNSA. The CDR3 spells CASSLVGGIQETQYF. CDR3 bases: TGTGCCAGCAGCTTAGTTGGCGGAATACAAGAGACCCAGTACTTC.

The chain is built from TRBV27 and TRBJ2-4; the D gene is possibly TRBD2 (6 bases). CDR1 is MNHEY, CDR2 SMNVEV, per germline (reference sequence). V was cut by 4 bases and J by 1 base, with 17 bases left in between. The CDR3 is 17 amino acids. CDR3 loop: CASSSPRLGPAKNIQYF. The CDR3 region has the DNA TGTGCCAGCAGTTCCCCCCGACTAGGCCCCGCCAAAAACATTCAGTACTTC.

The genes are TRBV30 and TRBJ1-2; D ambiguous. The V and J ends lost 3 bases and 6 bases respectively, with 17 bases between them. The CDR3 has 14 amino acids. Germline CDR1 reads GTSNPN; CDR2 reads SVGIG (reference sequence). CDR3 in amino acids: CAWRWSRSTNGYTF. In DNA form, the CDR3 reads TGTGCCTGGAGATGGAGCAGATCCACGAATGGCTACACCTTC.

The J gene is TRBJ1-2, the V gene TRBV28; D call uncertain. The CDR3 totals 11 residues. Trimming shortened V by 4 bases and J by 3 bases, and 3 bases separated the two germline ends. Germline V gene sequence: CDR1 MDHEN, CDR2 SYDVKM. The CDR3 here is CASSSDYGYTF. The CDR3, as DNA: TGTGCCAGCAGTTCAGACTATGGCTACACCTTC.

CDR3 in DNA: TGTGCCAGCAGCTTAGTGAAGGGCAGGGGGATGGATGGCTACACCTTC. Its protein is CASSLVKGRGMDGYTF. This rearrangement joins TRBV11-2 to TRBJ1-2; 7 positions match TRBD1. Germline CDR1 is SGHAT and CDR2 is FQNNGV. Trimming cost V 1 base and J 6 bases; bases outside gene matches: 11. This CDR3 region has 16 residues.

The chain recombines TRBV27 with TRBJ2-3, with a tentative D call TRBD2 (5 bases). CDR3 length equals 14 residues. Germline V gene data show CDR1 as MNHEY and CDR2 as SMNVEV (reference sequence). The V and J ends lost 10 bases and 2 bases respectively, with 16 bases between them. The CDR3 sequence: CATRPRVSTDTQYF. In nucleotides, the CDR3 is TGTGCCACCCGCCCGCGGGTTTCCACAGATACGCAGTATTTT.

The chain joins TRBV6-1 to TRBJ2-7, with TRBD1 matching over 10 bases. The CDR3 contains 15 residues. J gave up 2 bases and V 6 bases, and 7 bases lay outside the gene matches. CDR1 is MNHNS, CDR2 SASEGT, per germline. CDR3 sequence (DNA): TGTGCCAGCAGCCCCGGGACAGGGGTGCCCTACGAGCAGTACTTC. Amino acid sequence: CASSPGTGVPYEQYF.

This clone has only a few counts. This chain links TRBV11-2 with TRBJ2-7; the match to TRBD1 covers 8 bases. Germline V gene sequence: CDR1 SGHAT, CDR2 FQNNGV. Unmatched junction bases numbered 4, after V lost 2 bases and J lost 4 bases. CDR3 length: 14 residues. The CDR3, as DNA: TGTGCCAGCAGCTTATCAACAGGGGGGTACGAGCAGTACTTC. Protein: CASSLSTGGYEQYF.

The V and J genes are TRBV9 and TRBJ2-2; 7 bases are shared with TRBD1. The germline V gene encodes CDR1 SGDLS and CDR2 YYNGEE. V dropped 6 bases and J dropped 0; count of bases not matched to a gene: 2. This CDR3 is built from 14 residues. CDR3 nucleotides: TGTGCCAGCACAGGGACAGCGAACACCGGGGAGCTGTTTTTT. This encodes CASTGTANTGELFF.